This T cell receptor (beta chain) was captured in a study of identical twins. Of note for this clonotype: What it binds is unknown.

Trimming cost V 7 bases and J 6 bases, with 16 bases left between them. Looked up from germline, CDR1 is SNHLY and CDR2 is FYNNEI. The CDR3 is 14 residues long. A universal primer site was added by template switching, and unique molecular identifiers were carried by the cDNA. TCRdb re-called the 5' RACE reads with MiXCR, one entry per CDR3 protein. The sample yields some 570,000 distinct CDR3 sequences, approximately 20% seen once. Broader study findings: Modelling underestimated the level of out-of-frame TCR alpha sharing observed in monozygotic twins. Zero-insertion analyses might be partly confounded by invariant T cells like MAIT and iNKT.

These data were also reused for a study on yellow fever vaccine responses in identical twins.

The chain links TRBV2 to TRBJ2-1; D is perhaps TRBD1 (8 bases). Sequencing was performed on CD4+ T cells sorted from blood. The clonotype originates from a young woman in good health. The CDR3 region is CASNRGGGRNEQFF. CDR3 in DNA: TGTGCCAGCAACAGGGGGGGGGGCCGCAATGAGCAGTTCTTC.